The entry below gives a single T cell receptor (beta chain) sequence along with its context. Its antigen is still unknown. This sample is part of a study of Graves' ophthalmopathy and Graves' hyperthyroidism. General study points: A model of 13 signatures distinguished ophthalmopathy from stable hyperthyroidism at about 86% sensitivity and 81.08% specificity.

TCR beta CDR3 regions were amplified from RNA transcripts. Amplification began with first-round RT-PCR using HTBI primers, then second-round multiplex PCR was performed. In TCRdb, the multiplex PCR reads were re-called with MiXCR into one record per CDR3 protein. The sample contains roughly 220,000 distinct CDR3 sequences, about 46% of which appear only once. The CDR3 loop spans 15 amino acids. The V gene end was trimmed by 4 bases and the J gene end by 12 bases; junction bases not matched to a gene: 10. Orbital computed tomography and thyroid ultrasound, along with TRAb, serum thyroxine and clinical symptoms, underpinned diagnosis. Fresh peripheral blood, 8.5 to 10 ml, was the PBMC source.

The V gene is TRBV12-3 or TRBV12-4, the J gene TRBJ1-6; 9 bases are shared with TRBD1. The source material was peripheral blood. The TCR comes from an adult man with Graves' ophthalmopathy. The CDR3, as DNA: TGTGCCAGCAGTTCCACCGGGACAGGGCTCATACCCCTCCACTTT. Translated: CASSSTGTGLIPLHF.